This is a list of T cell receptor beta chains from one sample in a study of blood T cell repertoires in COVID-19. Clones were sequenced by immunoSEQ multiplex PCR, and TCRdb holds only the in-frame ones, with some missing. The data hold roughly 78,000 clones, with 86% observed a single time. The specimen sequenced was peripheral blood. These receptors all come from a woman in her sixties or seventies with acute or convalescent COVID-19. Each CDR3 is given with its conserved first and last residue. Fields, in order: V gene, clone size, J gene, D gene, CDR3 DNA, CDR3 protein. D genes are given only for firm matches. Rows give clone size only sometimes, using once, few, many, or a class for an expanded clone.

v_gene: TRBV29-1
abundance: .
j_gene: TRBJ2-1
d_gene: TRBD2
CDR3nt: TGCAGCGGGGAGGGAACGAGCTTTTACAATGAGCAGTTCTTC
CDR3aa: CSGEGTSFYNEQFF

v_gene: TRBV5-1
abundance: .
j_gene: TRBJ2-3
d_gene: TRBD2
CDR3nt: TGCGCCAGCAGCGCGAGCGGGGTGAGCACAGATACGCAGTATTTT
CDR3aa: CASSASGVSTDTQYF

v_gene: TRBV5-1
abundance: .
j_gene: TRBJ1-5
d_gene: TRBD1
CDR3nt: TGCGCCAGCAGCCCGGGACAGGGGCACCCCAATCAGCCCCAGCATTTT
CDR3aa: CASSPGQGHPNQPQHF

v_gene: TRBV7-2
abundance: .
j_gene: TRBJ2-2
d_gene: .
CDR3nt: TGTGCCAGCAGCCTTCGCCGGACAGAAAACACCGGGGAGCTGTTTTTT
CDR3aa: CASSLRRTENTGELFF

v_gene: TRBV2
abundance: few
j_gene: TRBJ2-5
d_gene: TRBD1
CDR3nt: TGTGCCAGCAGAACCGACAGGGGAGAGACCCAGTACTTC
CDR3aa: CASRTDRGETQYF

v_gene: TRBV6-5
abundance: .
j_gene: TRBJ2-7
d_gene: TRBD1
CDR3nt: TGTGCCAGCAGTTACGACAGGGGGCGCGGGTACGAGCAGTACTTC
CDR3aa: CASSYDRGRGYEQYF

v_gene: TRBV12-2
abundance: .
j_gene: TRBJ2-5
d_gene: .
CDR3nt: TGTGCAAGTCGCTTCCGCGGACGGGACATGAAGACCCAGTACTTC
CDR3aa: CASRFRGRDMKTQYF

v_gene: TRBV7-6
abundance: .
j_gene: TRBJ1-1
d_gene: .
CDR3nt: TGTGCCAGCAGCTTAGTAGTAGCTCCGGCGGACACTGAAGCTTTCTTT
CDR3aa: CASSLVVAPADTEAFF

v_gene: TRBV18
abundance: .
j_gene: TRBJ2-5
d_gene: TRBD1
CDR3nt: TGTGCCAGCTCACCCCAGGGGGCGCGGGAGACCCAGTACTTC
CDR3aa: CASSPQGARETQYF

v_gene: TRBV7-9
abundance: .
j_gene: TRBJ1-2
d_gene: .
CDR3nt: TGTGCCAGCAGCTTACAGGGTGAACCTGGCTACACCTTC
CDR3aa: CASSLQGEPGYTF

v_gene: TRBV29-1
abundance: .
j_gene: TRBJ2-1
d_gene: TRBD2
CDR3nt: TGCAGCGTTGCAGCGGGAGGGCTTAATGAGCAGTTCTTC
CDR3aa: CSVAAGGLNEQFF

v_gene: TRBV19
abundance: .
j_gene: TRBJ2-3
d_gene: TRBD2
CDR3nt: TGTGCCAGTAGACCAGCCGGGAGCGGGGGGGCCGAAGATACGCAGTATTTT
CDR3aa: CASRPAGSGGAEDTQYF

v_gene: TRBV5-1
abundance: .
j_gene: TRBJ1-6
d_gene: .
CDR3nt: TGCGCCAGCAGCTCCCGGGGAGAAATTTCACCCCTCCACTTT
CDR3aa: CASSSRGEISPLHF

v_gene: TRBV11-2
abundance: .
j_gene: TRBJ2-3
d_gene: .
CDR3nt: TGTGCCAGCAGAGTCAGGCCCACTTATACGCAGTATTTT
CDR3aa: CASRVRPTYTQYF

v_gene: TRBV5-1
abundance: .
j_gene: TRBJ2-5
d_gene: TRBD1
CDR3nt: TGCGCCAGCAGTTCAGCTACAGGGGATGAGACCCAGTACTTC
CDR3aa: CASSSATGDETQYF

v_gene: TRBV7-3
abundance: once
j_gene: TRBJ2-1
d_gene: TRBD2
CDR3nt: TGTGCCAGCAGCCCCATAGGCCCGACTAGCGGGGGGGCGGGTGAGCAGTTCTTC
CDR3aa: CASSPIGPTSGGAGEQFF

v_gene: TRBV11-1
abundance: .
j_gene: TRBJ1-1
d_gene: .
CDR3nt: TGTGCCAGCAGCCTAACAGGGATTGGAGCTTTCTTT
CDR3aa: CASSLTGIGAFF

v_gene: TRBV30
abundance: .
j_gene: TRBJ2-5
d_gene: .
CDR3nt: TGTGCCTGGAGCGTCAGGTTACGAGAGACCCAGTACTTC
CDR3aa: CAWSVRLRETQYF

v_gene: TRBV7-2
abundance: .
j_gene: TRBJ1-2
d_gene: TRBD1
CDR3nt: TGTGCCAGCAGCTTCTCTCAGGGGGCTATATATGGCTACACCTTC
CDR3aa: CASSFSQGAIYGYTF

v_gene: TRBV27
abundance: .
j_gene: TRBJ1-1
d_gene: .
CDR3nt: TGTGCCAGCAGCCGTGATTCGACAGGAGACTCTAAAGCTTTCTTT
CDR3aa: CASSRDSTGDSKAFF

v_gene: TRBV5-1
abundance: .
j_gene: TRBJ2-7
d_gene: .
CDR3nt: TGCGCCAGCAGCTTACAGGTTAGCTCCTACGAGCAGTACTTC
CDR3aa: CASSLQVSSYEQYF

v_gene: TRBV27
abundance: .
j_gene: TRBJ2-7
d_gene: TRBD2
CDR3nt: TGTGCCAGCAGTTTCTCTGCGACCCCGGGACTAATATTCTACGAGCAGTACTTC
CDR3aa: CASSFSATPGLIFYEQYF

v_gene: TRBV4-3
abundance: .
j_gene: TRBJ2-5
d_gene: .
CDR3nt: TGCGCCAGCAGCCATGCTCCCCACTCCCTCGAGGAGACCCAGTACTTC
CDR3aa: CASSHAPHSLEETQYF

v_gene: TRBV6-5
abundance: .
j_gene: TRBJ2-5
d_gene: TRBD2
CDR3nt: TGTGCCAGCAGTTATTCTCCTAGCGGGGGGGAAGAGACCCAGTACTTC
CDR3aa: CASSYSPSGGEETQYF

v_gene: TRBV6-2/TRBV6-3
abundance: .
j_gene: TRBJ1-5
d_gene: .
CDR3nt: TGTGCCAGCAGTTACAACAGGGATGCGCGATCCCAGCATTTT
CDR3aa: CASSYNRDARSQHF

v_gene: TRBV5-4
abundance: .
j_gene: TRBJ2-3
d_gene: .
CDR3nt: TGTGCCAGCAGCTTTGGTAGTAGCACAGATACGCAGTATTTT
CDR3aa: CASSFGSSTDTQYF